The rows below give T cell receptor beta chains drawn from one sample of a study of cytotoxic CD8 clonotypes in ibrutinib-treated CLL. The method was immunoSEQ multiplex PCR; TCRdb's version includes in-frame clones alone and lacks a portion of them. The data hold fewer than 400,000 clones, with roughly 70% observed a single time. The sequences come from PBMCs, collected after 36 months of ibrutinib treatment. These TCRs come from a human donor with chronic lymphocytic leukemia. The CDR3 runs from the conserved cysteine through the conserved F or W. A D gene is named only where the DNA matches it firmly. The listing skips clone size in some rows; elsewhere it reads once, few, many or a size class.

j_call clone_size v_call d_call cdr3_nt cdr3_aa
TRBJ2-2 - TRBV27 TRBD2 TGTGCCAGCAGCCCCATTAGCGGGAGGAACACCGGGGAGCTGTTTTTT CASSPISGRNTGELFF
TRBJ2-7 - TRBV27 TRBD2 TGTGCCAGCAGCACATTAGCGGGAGGAGGCGAGCAGTACTTC CASSTLAGGGEQYF
TRBJ2-7 once TRBV6-5 - TGTGCCAGCAGTCCAGGAATGGGGGGTTCCTACGAGCAGTACTTC CASSPGMGGSYEQYF
TRBJ1-2 - TRBV5-5 - TGTGCCAGCAGCTTGCCCGGGATAGCTAACTATGGCTACACCTTC CASSLPGIANYGYTF
TRBJ2-1 - TRBV4-3 TRBD2 TGCGCCAGCAGCCAAGATAGAGGACTAGTAAATGAGCAGTTCTTC CASSQDRGLVNEQFF
TRBJ2-3 - TRBV2 TRBD2 TGTGCCAGCCGTGGACTAGCGGGCCTCACAGATACGCAGTATTTT CASRGLAGLTDTQYF
TRBJ2-2 - TRBV4-1 TRBD2 TGCGCCAGCAGCGGGCGGACTAGCGGGAGGGCCAACACCGGGGAGCTGTTTTTT CASSGRTSGRANTGELFF
TRBJ2-7 - TRBV6-1 TRBD2 TGTGCCAGCAGTGAAACTAGCGGGCTGCTCGAGCAGTACTTC CASSETSGLLEQYF
TRBJ2-2 - TRBV19 TRBD1 TGTGCCAGTACCTCCGGGACAGGGAGCACCGGGGAGCTGTTTTTT CASTSGTGSTGELFF
TRBJ1-3 - TRBV18 - TGTGCCAGCTCACCCGCCAGTCACTCTGGAAACACCATATATTTT CASSPASHSGNTIYF
TRBJ1-1 few TRBV9 - TGTGCCAGCAGCCCCACCGTCTGGGACGCTGAAGCTTTCTTT CASSPTVWDAEAFF
TRBJ2-7 - TRBV7-2 - TGTGCCAGCAGCCCACGGGGAGGGGGGTCCTACGAGCAGTACTTC CASSPRGGGSYEQYF
TRBJ2-4 - TRBV28 TRBD1 TGTGCCAGCAGTTTATTCGGACAGGGGAGGATTACCAAAAACATTCAGTACTTC CASSLFGQGRITKNIQYF
TRBJ2-1 - TRBV5-4 TRBD2 TGTGCCAGCAGCTTGACGAGCGGGAGAGGATACAATGAGCAGTTCTTC CASSLTSGRGYNEQFF
TRBJ2-1 - TRBV5-1 TRBD2 TGCGCCAGCAGCTCAGCGGGAGGGCGGTTTTACAATGAGCAGTTCTTC CASSSAGGRFYNEQFF
TRBJ2-7 once TRBV9 TRBD1 TGTGCCAGCAGCGTGACGGGTTCCGGGACAGGGAGCTCCTACGAGCAGTACTTC CASSVTGSGTGSSYEQYF
TRBJ2-3 few TRBV19 TRBD1 TGTGCCAGTAGGACCAACAGGGGGCAAGCAGATACGCAGTATTTT CASRTNRGQADTQYF
TRBJ2-4 once TRBV6-5 - TGTGCCAGCAGTTTTTCGGCCCTGGGCCGGAACATTCAGTACTTC CASSFSALGRNIQYF
TRBJ2-1 - TRBV2 - TGTGCCAGCTCGACAGCTTACAATGAGCAGTTCTTC CASSTAYNEQFF
TRBJ2-5 few TRBV27 TRBD2 TGTGCCAGCATCTGGCACAGCGGACCGACTAGCGGAAAAGAGACCCAGTACTTC CASIWHSGPTSGKETQYF
TRBJ2-7 once TRBV7-2 TRBD2 TGTGCCAGCAGCTTCCCACGGGAGGGCCTCCACGAGCAGTACTTC CASSFPREGLHEQYF
TRBJ2-7 - TRBV4-1 - TGCGCCAGCAGCCAAGTTTCCGGGACCTACGAGCAGTACTTC CASSQVSGTYEQYF
TRBJ1-1 few TRBV18 TRBD1 TGTGCCAGCTCACCACCAGGGGGCTCGTACACTGAAGCTTTCTTT CASSPPGGSYTEAFF
TRBJ2-3 once TRBV7-3 - TGTGCAAGCAGCTTAGGTCTACACGATAGCACAGATACGCAGTATTTT CASSLGLHDSTDTQYF
TRBJ2-7 - TRBV5-1 - TGCGCCAGCAGCTTCCGGGGTGGATGGGACTACGAGCAGTACTTC CASSFRGGWDYEQYF
TRBJ2-3 - TRBV11-2 TRBD2 TGTGCCAGCAACTCTCTCTTCGGGGGGGCGACAGATACGCAGTATTTT CASNSLFGGATDTQYF
TRBJ2-4 - TRBV21-1 - TGTGCCAGCACCCAAGCGGACAGGGACGAGTACTTC CASTQADRDEYF
TRBJ2-7 - TRBV6-1 - TGTGCCAGCAGTGAACTACCCGACAGGTACGAGCAGTACTTC CASSELPDRYEQYF
TRBJ1-4 once TRBV27 - TGTGCCAGCAGTTCGAGGACGGGTGGGGCTAATGAAAAACTGTTTTTT CASSSRTGGANEKLFF
TRBJ1-6 - TRBV7-9 TRBD1 TGTGCCAGCAGCCCAGGGGGCGGGGGTAATTCACCCCTCCACTTT CASSPGGGGNSPLHF
TRBJ1-2 - TRBV11-2 - TGTGCCAGCAGCTTCGCCGAGACAGCCTATGGCTACACCTTC CASSFAETAYGYTF
TRBJ2-7 - TRBV5-4 - TGTGCCAGCAGCTTGGCCCATCACAGGGCCAACTCCTACGAGCAGTACTTC CASSLAHHRANSYEQYF
TRBJ2-2 - TRBV4-1 - TGCGCCAGCAGCCAAGATCCCCTTGGCGGGGAGCTGTTTTTT CASSQDPLGGELFF
TRBJ2-3 - TRBV9 - TGTGCCAGCAGCCTGGGGGGCACTTCTAGCACAGATACGCAGTATTTT CASSLGGTSSTDTQYF
TRBJ2-7 - TRBV10-3 TRBD2 TGTGCCATCAGTCCTAGCGGATACGAGCAGTACTTC CAISPSGYEQYF
TRBJ2-5 - TRBV29-1 - TGCAGCGTAGAAGCCAGGGCGGAGACCCAGTACTTC CSVEARAETQYF